These T cell receptor beta chains were read from a single sample in a study of CD8 T cells in ankylosing spondylitis. TCRdb reanalysed the 5' RACE reads using MiXCR and keeps one entry per CDR3 protein. The data contain over 600,000 distinct CDR3 sequences, around 19% of them singletons. The specimen was blood, either unsorted or a sorted T cell fraction (not recorded which). These receptor sequences come from a male donor with ankylosing spondylitis. CDR3s include the opening cysteine and the closing phenylalanine or tryptophan. The D gene is left open where the match is weak. The listing skips clone size in some rows; elsewhere it reads once, few, many or a size class.

clone_size j_call v_call d_call cdr3_nt cdr3_aa
few TRBJ1-1 TRBV20-1 TRBD1 TGCAGTGCTAGACGTTCCGGGACAGGGACAACCGAAGCTTTCTTT CSARRSGTGTTEAFF
- TRBJ2-1 TRBV3-1 - TGTGCCAGCAGCCAAGATATCAGGGGGGGGCACAATGAGCAGTTCTTC CASSQDIRGGHNEQFF
- TRBJ2-5 TRBV5-1 TRBD2 TGCGCCAGCAGCCCGGGGGGATGGCTAGCGGGAGCCCAAGAGACCCAGTACTTC CASSPGGWLAGAQETQYF
- TRBJ2-7 TRBV10-3 TRBD2 TGTGCCATCAGTTATAGCGGGAGGAACAACGAGCAGTACTTC CAISYSGRNNEQYF
- TRBJ1-2 TRBV12-3/TRBV12-4 - TGTGCCAGCAGGTCTAAAAATTATGGCTACACCTTC CASRSKNYGYTF
- TRBJ2-3 TRBV10-3 TRBD2 TGTGCCATCAGCACCGGGACTAGCGGCCCCCGCACAGATACGCAGTATTTT CAISTGTSGPRTDTQYF
once TRBJ2-2 TRBV6-5 TRBD1 TGTGCCAGCAGTTTCAGCCCCGGACAGGGGACTCCGAACACCGGGGAGCTGTTTTTT CASSFSPGQGTPNTGELFF
- TRBJ1-5 TRBV6-2/TRBV6-3 TRBD1 TGTGCCAGCAGCTCACACGGGACAGGGGGTAATCAGCCCCAGCATTTT CASSSHGTGGNQPQHF
- TRBJ1-1 TRBV9 - TGTGCCAGCAGCGTAGCTGGACACATGAACACTGAAGCTTTCTTT CASSVAGHMNTEAFF
- TRBJ1-1 TRBV4-2 - TGTGCCAGCAGCCTGGCGCCTAAAGGGTCCGGGCAAGCTTTCTTT CASSLAPKGSGQAFF
- TRBJ2-3 TRBV27 - TGTGCCAGCAGTTTTGACATCAGGGGAGATACGCAGTATTTT CASSFDIRGDTQYF
- TRBJ2-3 TRBV23-1 - TGCGCCAGCATCCCCGTAGATACGCAGTATTTT CASIPVDTQYF
few TRBJ2-5 TRBV5-6 TRBD2 TGTGCCAGCAGCTTGGGCGGTAGCGGGGGTTTGCTGAGTGAGACCCAGTACTTC CASSLGGSGGLLSETQYF
many TRBJ2-1 TRBV12-3/TRBV12-4 - TGTGCCAGCACCAGACCAGGACCAGGAGGGGCCAATGGGCAGTTCTTC CASTRPGPGGANGQFF
- TRBJ2-1 TRBV24-1 - TGTGCCAGGTCGGAGTTCGCTGAGCAGTTCTTC CARSEFAEQFF
few TRBJ1-2 TRBV6-1 TRBD1 TGTGCCAGCAGACCACATACAGGGGATAACTATGGCTACACCTTC CASRPHTGDNYGYTF
- TRBJ1-4 TRBV25-1 - TGTGCCAGCAGTGAATCGGAGAGGGTTGAAAAACTGTTTTTT CASSESERVEKLFF
- TRBJ1-5 TRBV7-2 - TGTGCCAGCAGTATAGGGGGGCGTCAGCCCCAGCATTTT CASSIGGRQPQHF
few TRBJ2-5 TRBV4-3 - TGCGCCAGCAGCCAAGATCTCGGGGAAGAGACCCAGTACTTC CASSQDLGEETQYF
- TRBJ1-5 TRBV19 - TGTGCCAGTAGCGACCTAACAGGGTGGGGCAATCAGCCCCAGCATTTT CASSDLTGWGNQPQHF
few TRBJ2-2 TRBV24-1 TRBD1 TGTGCCACCGGGACAGGGAGCACCGGGGAGCTGTTTTTT CATGTGSTGELFF
once TRBJ2-7 TRBV20-1 TRBD2 TGCAGTGCTAGAGGTTTAGGGACTAGGGTCTACGAGCAGTACTTC CSARGLGTRVYEQYF
few TRBJ2-7 TRBV28 TRBD1 TGTGCCAGCAGCCCGGGACAGGGACCCTACTACGAGCAGTACTTC CASSPGQGPYYEQYF
few TRBJ2-3 TRBV5-1 - TGCGCCAGCAGCTTAGGCCCCAAGGGAGCAGATACGCAGTATTTT CASSLGPKGADTQYF
- TRBJ1-6 TRBV4-3 - TGCGCCAGCAGCCAAGATATTAGGGGAGGGTCACCCCTCCACTTT CASSQDIRGGSPLHF
- TRBJ1-5 TRBV12-3/TRBV12-4 TRBD1 TGTGCCAGCGGAATCTCGACAGGGTGGAATCAGCCCCAGCATTTT CASGISTGWNQPQHF
- TRBJ1-2 TRBV5-1 - TGCGCCAGCAGCTTGGAACTTGGGAACTATGGCTACACCTTC CASSLELGNYGYTF
- TRBJ2-5 TRBV5-5 - TGTGCCAGCAGCTTGGCCGGGGGACACCAAGAGACCCAGTACTTC CASSLAGGHQETQYF
- TRBJ1-2 TRBV20-1 - TGCAGTGCTAGGTCGGGGGGATATGGCTACACCTTC CSARSGGYGYTF
- TRBJ1-2 TRBV27 TRBD1 TGTGCCAGCAGTTTGGGGACAGGGGTTGATGGCTACACCTTC CASSLGTGVDGYTF
few TRBJ2-7 TRBV6-1 - TGTGCCTCAACGGGGTTCAAATACGAGCAGTACTTC CASTGFKYEQYF
- TRBJ1-2 TRBV6-5 - TGTGCCAGTGCAGCCGCGTATGGCTACACCTTC CASAAAYGYTF
- TRBJ2-7 TRBV20-1 TRBD2 TGCAGTGCTAGAGATATGCGGGAGGGCTCCTACGAGCAGTACTTC CSARDMREGSYEQYF
- TRBJ2-7 TRBV30 TRBD1 TGTGCCTGGAGTGTAGAGGGACAGGTGGACAATCCCTACGAGCAGTACTTC CAWSVEGQVDNPYEQYF
- TRBJ2-1 TRBV6-1 TRBD1 TGTGCCAGCGGCGGGACAGGGGTATACAATGAGCAGTTCTTC CASGGTGVYNEQFF
- TRBJ2-3 TRBV7-9 TRBD2 TGTGCCAGCAGCCCGTGGAGCGGGGGCGGAGATACGCAGTATTTT CASSPWSGGGDTQYF
many TRBJ2-3 TRBV5-6 - TGTGCCAGCAAATTTTACTCCACAGATACGCAGTATTTT CASKFYSTDTQYF
few TRBJ2-5 TRBV20-1 TRBD1 TGCAGTGCTAGATCCCGGACAGGGGAGACCCAGTACTTC CSARSRTGETQYF
- TRBJ2-5 TRBV20-1 - TGCAGTGCTACCTCAACGGGGGAGACCCAGTACTTC CSATSTGETQYF
- TRBJ1-1 TRBV5-5 TRBD1 TGTGCCAGCAGCTCAAGACAGGGCGAGACTGAAGCTTTCTTT CASSSRQGETEAFF
- TRBJ2-3 TRBV6-5 - TGTGCCAGCAGTTCCCCGGATACAGATACGCAGTATTTT CASSSPDTDTQYF
- TRBJ2-1 TRBV7-2 TRBD2 TGTGCCAGCAGCTTATTGCGCGGGAGCCTCAATGAGCAGTTCTTC CASSLLRGSLNEQFF
- TRBJ1-5 TRBV20-1 - TGCAGTGCTAGAGATGGGCAGGTTAGCAATCAGCCCCAGCATTTT CSARDGQVSNQPQHF
few TRBJ2-7 TRBV5-5 TRBD2 TGTGCCAGCAGAACCTCCGGACTAGCGGGAGCAAGGGAGCAGTACTTC CASRTSGLAGAREQYF
few TRBJ2-1 TRBV3-1 TRBD1 TGTGCCAGCACCCAGGGGGACTACAATGAGCAGTTCTTC CASTQGDYNEQFF
few TRBJ2-7 TRBV20-1 - TGCAGTGCTAGCGACAGGAAATCTTACGAGCAGTACTTC CSASDRKSYEQYF
- TRBJ2-7 TRBV5-5 - TGTGCCAGCAGCTACGACTGGGGGGGCCCCTACGAGCAGTACTTC CASSYDWGGPYEQYF
few TRBJ2-2 TRBV5-6 TRBD1 TGTGCCAGCAGCTTCGGTACAGGGGCATTCACCGGGGAGCTGTTTTTT CASSFGTGAFTGELFF
- TRBJ2-1 TRBV7-9 - TGTGCCAGCAGCCCAAGAAGCTCCTACAATGAGCAGTTCTTC CASSPRSSYNEQFF
few TRBJ2-2 TRBV14 TRBD2 TGTGCCAGCAGCCAAGAGTGGACTAGCGGGACGAACACCGGGGAGCTGTTTTTT CASSQEWTSGTNTGELFF
- TRBJ2-1 TRBV10-3 TRBD2 TGTGCCATCAGGTTAAGGACTAGCGGGACACCGTACAATGAGCAGTTCTTC CAIRLRTSGTPYNEQFF
- TRBJ1-1 TRBV3-1 TRBD1 TGTGCCAGCAGCCAAGATCAGGGGGGAACTGAAGCTTTCTTT CASSQDQGGTEAFF
few TRBJ2-1 TRBV20-1 TRBD2 TGCAGTGCTAGAAGCGGGACTAGCGGGAGTATCTACAATGAGCAGTTCTTC CSARSGTSGSIYNEQFF
few TRBJ2-2 TRBV5-1 - TGCGCCAGCAGCTGGGGAGCGGACGGCGGGGAGCCGGTTTTT CASSWGADGGEPVF
- TRBJ2-1 TRBV5-1 TRBD2 TGCGCCAGCAGCTTGGAGGGCGGGAGGGCCAGGGAGCAGTTCTTC CASSLEGGRAREQFF
few TRBJ1-4 TRBV21-1 - TGTGCCAGCAGCCGTAGAATTGGCCGGCCGAATGAAAAACTGTTTTTT CASSRRIGRPNEKLFF
few TRBJ1-2 TRBV20-1 TRBD1 TGCAGTGCTAGGGGACAGGGGGATGGCTACACCTTC CSARGQGDGYTF
few TRBJ2-7 TRBV5-1 - TGCGCCAGCAGCGTTACCAGGGGATACGAGCAGTACTTC CASSVTRGYEQYF
few TRBJ2-3 TRBV12-3/TRBV12-4 - TGTGCCAGCAGTCCGAGTCCAGATACGCAGTATTTT CASSPSPDTQYF
few TRBJ1-2 TRBV12-3/TRBV12-4 TRBD1 TGTGCCAGCAGTCTCCGGGACAGGGGTGGCTACACCTTC CASSLRDRGGYTF